Sequencing of this T cell receptor (beta chain) was carried out in a study of blood T cells in healthy people across ages. The use of a sample-barcoded 5' primer and a J-beta primer mix characterized a second PCR of roughly 6 to 11 cycles. Via MiXCR, TCRdb re-called the 5' RACE reads, giving one row per CDR3 protein. This table holds 800,000 or so distinct CDR3 sequences, roughly 25% found once. Another study also made use of these data, one on T cells of mothers and their children.

This clonotype originated in a boy younger than 18 in good health. Sequenced: blood.

The CDR3 region has the DNA TGTGCCAGCAGCTCCAGCGGGAGGGCAATGAGGGAGACCCAGTACTTC. Translation gives CASSSSGRAMRETQYF. The chain employs TRBV7-8 and TRBJ2-5; TRBD2 matches at 10 bases. Per germline, CDR1 SGHVS and CDR2 FQNEAQ. CDR3 size: 16 residues. V lost 4 bases to trimming and J lost 5 bases; unmatched junction nucleotides: 10.